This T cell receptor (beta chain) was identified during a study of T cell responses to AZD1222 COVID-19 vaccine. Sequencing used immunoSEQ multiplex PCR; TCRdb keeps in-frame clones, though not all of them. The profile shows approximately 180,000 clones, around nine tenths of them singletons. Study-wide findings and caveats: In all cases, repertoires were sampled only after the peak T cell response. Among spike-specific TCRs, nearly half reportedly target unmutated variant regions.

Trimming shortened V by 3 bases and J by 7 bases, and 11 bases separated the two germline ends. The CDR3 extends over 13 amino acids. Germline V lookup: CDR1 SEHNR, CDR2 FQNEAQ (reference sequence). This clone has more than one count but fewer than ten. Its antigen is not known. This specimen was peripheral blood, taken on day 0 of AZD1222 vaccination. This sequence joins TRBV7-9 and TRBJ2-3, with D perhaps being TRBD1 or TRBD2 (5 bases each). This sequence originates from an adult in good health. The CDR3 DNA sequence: TGTGCCAGCAGCTTTCCGGGACCCAATACGCAGTATTTT. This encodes CASSFPGPNTQYF.